This T cell receptor (beta chain) appears in the sequencing data of a study of T-cell memory formation after mild COVID-19 (TCRdb year 2021). The study in broad terms: Most TCR sequence clusters were specific to one of the two donors. The cohort comprised two young, previously healthy adult volunteers, one female and one male. In two donors, T-cell clones that expanded and contracted after mild COVID-19 were followed by sequencing TCRalpha and TCRbeta repertoires longitudinally.

Summary of the overall study and its limitations: The study included only a couple of mild cases, and larger cohorts that include severe cases with pre-infection samples were judged to be necessary. SARS-CoV-2 specificity was not confirmed for the second-wave clones peaking on day 37. From day 15 to 85, contracting clones showed balanced CD4/CD8 phenotypes, whereas a second wave of clones that expanded from day 15 to 37 leaned towards CD4+. Some responding clones were found in pre-infection memory, which suggests that pre-existing cross-reactive memory T cells took part in the SARS-CoV-2 response. Contracting CD4+ clones were located mainly in the CM and EM memory subsets, whereas CD8+ clones were found to be enriched in EMRA.

Including cysteine and phenylalanine, the CDR3 has 14 amino acids. Just the 42-base CDR3 DNA is kept, in frame starting at base 1. V lost 5 bases and J lost 1 base, and the count of bases not matched to a germline gene is 3. As encoded in the germline V gene, CDR1 is SQVTM while CDR2 is ANQGSEA. This clonotype has a handful of counts. Its cognate antigen has yet to be identified. There are no base qualities to consult, and no much larger clone falls within one base. PBMCs were isolated by Ficoll-Paque density gradient centrifugation. Sequenced using an Illumina NovaSeq 6000. TCRalpha and TCRbeta cDNA libraries were built by 5'RACE with constant-segment primers, adding sample barcodes and unique molecular identifiers. RNA was extracted from every sample with Trizol reagent. Libraries were amplified in two PCR steps, with a second sample barcode and Illumina TruSeq adapters added in the second step. Sequencing of libraries was performed on an Illumina NovaSeq with 2 x 150 bp paired-end reads. Per the source publication's procedure: Reads were demultiplexed and collapsed into UMI-guided consensus sequences with migec v1.2.7. Using mixcr v2.1.11, UMI consensuses were aligned to TRA and TRB V and J templates and then assembled into clonotypes. A clonotype was counted as expanded or contracted only if both edgeR and NoisET called the change significant, with noise models trained on biological replicates. For edgeR calls, a false discovery rate-adjusted p below 0.01 and a log2 fold-change threshold of 1 were applied. As an exploratory analysis of dynamics, PCA with hierarchical clustering was applied to max-normalized trajectories of the 1000 most abundant clonotypes. The CD4 or CD8 phenotype of responding clones was assigned using the separately sequenced CD4+ and CD8+ repertoires. Using fastp trimming at Q25 and MiXCR clonotype assembly, TCRdb reanalyzed the public sequencing data and kept in-frame beta chains. Every entry covers one CDR3 protein and lists the most common genes and DNA from its rows. The V and J calls were not made by the authors but by TCRdb's processing. The sample table shows roughly 550,000 distinct CDR3 sequences, and approximately 20% are seen once. The biggest ten clones account for around 12% of the sample.

The source of this sequence is an adult woman who had mild COVID-19 (a few samples of this study predate the infection). The sample titles of this study are shuffled in the database, so cell type and time point are left out; the donor was told from shared clones. Sequencing used PBMCs or a T cell subset sorted from them (not recorded which). The chain employs TRBV29-1 and TRBJ2-2, with 8 bases aligning to TRBD1. The CDR3 protein: CSVSGTGNTGELFF. The DNA sequence follows: TGCAGCGTTTCCGGGACAGGGAACACCGGGGAGCTGTTTTTT.